This section outlines one T cell receptor beta chain sequence together with its context. These data originate in a study of shared clonotypes between healthy human individuals. The CDR3 is 12 amino acids. Germline assignment: CDR1 SGHRS and CDR2 YFSETQ. V was pared by 4 bases and J by 8 bases, with 10 bases between. Study processing details: Quality scores were absent from the junction-only immunoSEQ sequences, so filtering differed. Assay: immunoSEQ multiplex PCR; the TCRdb copy retains only in-frame clones and omits some. V and J calls and clone size follow that table, whereas D and trimming were derived from the DNA. This table has roughly 76,000 clones, over 55% appearing once.

This clonotype was sampled from a man in his thirties or forties in good health. This chain uses TRBV5-1 with TRBJ2-1; D call uncertain. The sequencing sample was made of memory CD8+ T cells sorted from blood. Subset noted: CD45RO+ cells pooled with CCR7-negative TemRA cells. In DNA form, the CDR3 reads TGCGCCAGCAGCAAAACCTTGGATGAGCAGTTCTTC. It codes for CASSKTLDEQFF.